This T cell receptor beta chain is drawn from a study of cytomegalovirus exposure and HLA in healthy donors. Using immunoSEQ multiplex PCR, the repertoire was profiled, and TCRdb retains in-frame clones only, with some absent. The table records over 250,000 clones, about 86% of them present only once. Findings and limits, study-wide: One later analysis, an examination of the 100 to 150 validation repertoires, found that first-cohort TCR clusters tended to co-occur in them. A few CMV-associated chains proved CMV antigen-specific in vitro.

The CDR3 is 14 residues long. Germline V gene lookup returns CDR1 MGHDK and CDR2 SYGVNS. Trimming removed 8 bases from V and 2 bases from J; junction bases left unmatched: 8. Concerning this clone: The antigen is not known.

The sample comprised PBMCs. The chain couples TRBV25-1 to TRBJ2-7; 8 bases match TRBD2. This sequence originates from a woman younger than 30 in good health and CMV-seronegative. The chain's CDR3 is CASQSAGGAYEQYF. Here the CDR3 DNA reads TGTGCCAGCCAAAGCGCGGGGGGAGCCTACGAGCAGTACTTC.